This TCR beta chain was obtained from a study of blood T cell repertoires in COVID-19. For the study at large: Material from acute and convalescent COVID-19 was sourced from the United States, Italy and Spain. T cells, B-cell-depleted T cells, or PBMCs supplied cDNA or gDNA.

As processed by the authors: Counts of nucleated cells, estimated from reference gene primer amplification, were obtained. Clones were sequenced by immunoSEQ multiplex PCR, and TCRdb holds only the in-frame ones, with some missing. V and J calls and clone size are given by that table; D and trimming were obtained from the DNA. This table has more than 85,000 clones, about 85% appearing once. The CDR3 runs 11 residues. Germline V lookup: CDR1 SQVTM, CDR2 ANQGSEA. Trimming took off 1 base at V and 5 bases at J, with 4 bases between the two ends. Specimen: peripheral blood. This chain links TRBV29-1 with TRBJ2-3, with D hard to call. The receptor's source is a man aged 70-80 years with acute or convalescent COVID-19. The chain's CDR3 is CSVEARDTQYF. CDR3 bases: TGCAGCGTTGAAGCCAGAGATACGCAGTATTTT.